The T cell receptor (beta chain) under discussion was sequenced for a study of T-cell reconstitution after alpha-beta-depleted transplantation in children. Germline CDR1 SGHDT, CDR2 YYEEEE. With 1 base removed from V and 3 bases from J, the gap between germline ends came to 18 bases. The CDR3 contains 17 residues. The table lists this clonotype with many counts. The authors prepared the TCRbeta library with unique molecular identifiers. TCRdb independently ran MiXCR on the PCR reads; one entry per CDR3 protein. This repertoire shows around 78,000 distinct CDR3 sequences, 5.5% to 7.5% found once; its top ten account for approximately 2.4%.

This chain links TRBV5-6 with TRBJ2-3; possibly TRBD1 for D (5 bases). The sequencing used PBMCs from the stem cell graft donor, collected from the stem cell graft. This sequence originates from a human donor who donated a stem cell graft to a child with acute lymphoblastic leukemia. Here the CDR3 DNA reads TGTGCCAGCAGCTTGAGGCTCGGCAGGGATGTGACAGATACGCAGTATTTT. Its protein product is CASSLRLGRDVTDTQYF. The complete variable domain, with remaining parts taken from reference TRBV5-6 and TRBJ2-3, reads DAGVTQSPTHLIKTRGQQVTLRCSPKSGHDTVSWYQQALGQGPQFIFQYYEEEERQRGNFPDRFSGHQFPNYSSELNVNALLLGDSALYLCASSLRLGRDVTDTQYFGPGTRLTVL.